These 27 T cell receptor beta chains share one sample of origin, sequenced in a study of blood T cells in healthy people across ages. The authors ran a second PCR of about 6 to 11 cycles using a sample-barcoded 5' primer and a J-beta primer mix. Each CDR3 protein is one row after TCRdb ran MiXCR on the 5' RACE reads. The sample contains about 1,500,000 distinct CDR3 sequences, roughly 45% of which appear only once. Sequencing used blood. These receptors originate from a woman between 18 and 30 years old in good health.

The V gene is TRBV27, the J gene TRBJ2-3, with 13 bases aligning to TRBD2. CDR3 length: 15 residues. Germline loops: CDR1 MNHEY, CDR2 SMNVEV (reference sequence). V dropped 5 bases and J dropped 4; count of bases not matched to a gene: 3. CDR3 nucleotides: TGTGCCAGCAGTGCACTAGCGGGGGGGCCAGATACGCAGTATTTT. Translation gives CASSALAGGPDTQYF.

On this clonotype: A read error may produce the germline difference seen at one junction end. The rearrangement links TRBV5-1 to TRBJ2-1; 7 positions match TRBD2. The CDR3 has 16 residues. Germline CDR1 and CDR2: SGHRS and YFSETQ. CDR3 DNA: TGCACCAGCAGCTCCGAGGGTGGGAGGGGTTACAATGAGCAGTTCTTC. Encoded protein: CTSSSEGGRGYNEQFF.

V is TRBV18 and J is TRBJ1-5; D may be TRBD1 (6 bases). The CDR3 is 15 amino acids. Germline V gives CDR1 KGHSH, CDR2 LQKENI. The V end lost 5 bases, the J end lost 0 bases, and 11 bases lay between the germline ends. This CDR3 is CASSSQGISNQPQHF. In nucleotides, the CDR3 is TGTGCCAGCTCATCCCAGGGGATTAGCAATCAGCCCCAGCATTTT.

The table lists this clonotype with a few counts. The chain employs TRBV18 and TRBJ2-7; 7 positions agree with TRBD2. Germline V CDR1 and CDR2: KGHSH, LQKENI. CDR3 length: 13 residues. Trimming cost V 3 bases and J 3 bases; bases outside gene matches: 2. The CDR3 DNA reads as TGTGCCAGCTCACCGGCTAGCGGCTACGAGCAGTACTTC. It is translated as CASSPASGYEQYF.

The chain links TRBV6-6 to TRBJ2-7; D may match TRBD1 or TRBD2 (5 bases each). Per the germline V gene, CDR1 is MNHNY and CDR2 is SVGAGI (reference sequence). With 10 bases removed from V and 1 base from J, the gap between germline ends came to 17 bases. The length of the CDR3 is 14 residues. The CDR3 spells CATGWGIQSYEQYF. CDR3 coding DNA: TGTGCCACTGGTTGGGGGATACAATCCTACGAGCAGTACTTC.

The chain carries TRBV3-1 and TRBJ2-1; 13 bases are a match to TRBD2. The CDR3 totals 15 residues. Germline CDR1 LGHDT, CDR2 YNNKEL (reference sequence). Trimming removed 6 bases from V and 9 bases from J; junction bases left unmatched: 8. CDR3 sequence (DNA): TGTGCCAGCAGTCTCGGACTAGCGGGGGTCCCTGAGCAGTTCTTC. It codes for CASSLGLAGVPEQFF.

This clonotype was counted a few times. The chain employs TRBV3-1 and TRBJ2-1; 10 nucleotides agree with TRBD1. Germline CDR1 reads LGHDT; CDR2 reads YNNKEL (reference sequence). This CDR3 is built from 15 residues. Trimming at V came to 6 bases and at J to 4 bases, leaving 6 bases not matched to a gene. The CDR3 DNA reads TGTGCCAGCAGACCCGCGGGACAGGGGTACAATGAGCAGTTCTTC. It encodes CASRPAGQGYNEQFF.

This clonotype was observed a handful of times. This sequence joins TRBV27 and TRBJ2-7, with D perhaps matching TRBD2 (6 bases). The CDR3 totals 15 residues. Trimming left V 5 bases short and J 0 bases short, with 14 bases between. Germline CDR1 is MNHEY and CDR2 is SMNVEV (reference sequence). Here the CDR3 reads CASSGGTVSSYEQYF. Here the CDR3 DNA reads TGTGCCAGCAGTGGCGGGACGGTTTCCTCCTACGAGCAGTACTTC.

This clonotype was seen ten or more times. The chain combines TRBV10-3 with TRBJ2-5; weak D call: TRBD1 (6 bases). This CDR3 region has 13 residues. With 4 bases removed from V and 2 bases from J, the gap between germline ends came to 8 bases. The germline V gene encodes CDR1 ENHRY and CDR2 SYGVKD. This CDR3 is CAISVGQQETQYF. The CDR3 DNA follows: TGTGCCATCAGTGTCGGACAGCAAGAGACCCAGTACTTC.

The genes are TRBV21-1 and TRBJ2-7; whether TRBD1, the table's D call, matches the DNA was not checked. TRBV21-1 is classified as a pseudogene. CDR3 length: 15 amino acids. CDR3: CASSKDRDPFYEQYF. The CDR3 coding sequence is TGTGCCAGCAGCAAAGACCGGGACCCCTTCTACGAGCAGTACTTC.

This clonotype has a handful of counts. The chain recombines TRBV6-1 with TRBJ2-7, with TRBD2 matching over 7 bases. Germline V lookup: CDR1 MNHNS, CDR2 SASEGT. Unmatched junction bases numbered 9, after V lost 7 bases and J lost 3 bases. The CDR3 length is 14 residues. The CDR3 loop reads CASMGGDYFYEQYF. CDR3 coding DNA: TGTGCCAGCATGGGTGGGGACTACTTCTACGAGCAGTACTTC.

This chain connects TRBV5-1 to TRBJ1-1; D possibly corresponds to TRBD1 (5 bases). The CDR3 spans 15 residues. Trimming pared 4 bases from V and 0 bases from J, leaving 13 bases between. Germline CDR1 and CDR2: SGHRS and YFSETQ. The CDR3 sequence is CASSITGTVNTEAFF. In DNA form, the CDR3 reads TGCGCCAGCAGCATCACCGGGACGGTGAACACTGAAGCTTTCTTT.

The chain links TRBV14 to TRBJ2-7, with no clear D. The CDR3 is 14 amino acids. V lost 0 bases, J lost 1 base, and 7 bases lay in between. The germline CDR1 and CDR2 sequences are SGHDN and FVKESK. The DNA for the CDR3 is TGTGCCAGCAGCCAAGAGTCCGCGTCCTACGAGCAGTACTTC. Protein: CASSQESASYEQYF.

This clonotype was detected a few times. V gene TRBV10-3 combines with J gene TRBJ2-4; tentative D call: TRBD2 (6 bases). Trimming removed 4 bases from V and 8 bases from J, with 9 bases in between. CDR1 is ENHRY and CDR2 is SYGVKD in the germline V gene. The CDR3 is made up of 12 amino acids. In DNA, the CDR3 is TGTGCCATCAGTGGAACGGGGGACATTCAGTACTTC. This gives the protein CAISGTGDIQYF.

As for this clonotype: At one of its ends the junction is not consistent with the germline gene, which may arise from a read error. As DNA, the CDR3 is TGCAGTGCTAGGCTTTCGGCTAGCGGGAGTGTAGATACGCAGAATTTT. It is translated as CSARLSASGSVDTQNF. This chain joins TRBV20-1 and TRBJ2-3; 10 nucleotides match TRBD2. In germline, CDR1 is DFQATT, CDR2 SNEGSKA (reference sequence). This CDR3 is 16 amino acids long.

The gene calls are TRBV7-8 and TRBJ2-1; maybe TRBD2 (6 bases). Matching the DNA end better, TRBJ2-7 makes the J call doubtful. CDR3 size: 18 residues. Germline V CDR1 and CDR2: SGHVS, FQNEAQ. CDR3 nucleotides: TGTGCCAGCAGCTTAGCGCGGGGAGACGGGAGCTCCTACAATGAGCAGTACTTC. It yields the protein CASSLARGDGSSYNEQYF.

The chain combines TRBV12-3 or TRBV12-4 with TRBJ2-3; no reliable D call. The V end lost 8 bases, the J end lost 5 bases, and 14 bases lay between the germline ends. The CDR3 has 13 amino acids. The CDR3 is CASCVALRDTQYF. Written as DNA, the CDR3 is TGTGCCAGCTGCGTAGCTTTGAGAGATACGCAGTATTTT.

The chain carries TRBV3-1 and TRBJ1-4; no firm D call. Germline-derived CDR1 and CDR2 are LGHDT and YNNKEL (reference sequence). The V gene lost 5 bases and the J gene lost 6 bases, with 13 bases spanning the gap. This CDR3 comprises 14 residues. The CDR3 DNA is TGTGCCAGCAGCATAAACGGCGGTTATGAAAAACTGTTTTTT. Protein sequence: CASSINGGYEKLFF.

A remark on this clonotype: One junction end disagrees with the germline gene, perhaps due to a read error. V is TRBV28 and J is TRBJ2-5, with 9 bases that match TRBD2. Germline lookup yields CDR1 MDHEN and CDR2 SYDVKM. The CDR3 has 16 amino acids. CDR3 DNA: TGTGCCAGTAGTTTAACGGTAGCGGGAGCATCAGAGACCCAGTACTTC. Its translation is CASSLTVAGASETQYF.

The chain is built from TRBV20-1 and TRBJ2-7; 11 bases match TRBD2. CDR1 DFQATT and CDR2 SNEGSKA come from the germline V gene (reference sequence). CDR3 length: 14 residues. V shed 6 bases, J shed 0 bases, and the junction held 4 bases outside the gene matches. The CDR3: CSAATSGTSYEQYF. The CDR3 DNA reads as TGCAGTGCCGCGACTAGCGGGACCTCCTACGAGCAGTACTTC.

The chain is built from TRBV5-1 and TRBJ2-3; tentatively, D is TRBD2 (5 bases). This CDR3 is built from 14 residues. V was cut by 4 bases and J by 5 bases, with 14 bases left in between. Germline lookup yields CDR1 SGHRS and CDR2 YFSETQ. The CDR3 DNA reads TGCGCCAGCAGCGTGGAGGCGCTTCTAGATACGCAGTATTTT. It yields the protein CASSVEALLDTQYF.

The chain joins TRBV12-3 or TRBV12-4 to TRBJ2-5; 9 nucleotides match TRBD2. After removal of 1 base from V and 5 bases from J, the junction contained 14 bases not matched to a gene. The CDR3 spans 18 residues. Written as DNA, the CDR3 is TGTGCCAGCAGTTTAGGGGCTAGCGGGGTCCCAAATTCGGAGACCCAGTACTTC. It is translated as CASSLGASGVPNSETQYF.

This chain uses TRBV11-2 with TRBJ1-4; no reliable D call. The V gene's germline CDR1 is SGHAT and CDR2 FQNNGV. The CDR3 extends over 13 amino acids. V lost 5 bases, J lost 1 base, and 5 bases lay in between. The CDR3 nucleotides are TGTGCCAGCAGCATGGTAACTAATGAAAAACTGTTTTTT. It codes for CASSMVTNEKLFF.

The chain couples TRBV7-9 to TRBJ1-2; no firm D call. V was cut by 1 base and J by 5 bases, with 14 bases left in between. The CDR3 has 15 residues. CDR1 SEHNR and CDR2 FQNEAQ come from the germline V gene (reference sequence). The CDR3 nucleotides are TGTGCCAGCAGCTTAGGACGGCAACCGATTTATGGCTACACCTTC. Amino acids: CASSLGRQPIYGYTF. The whole variable domain, filled in from reference TRBV7-9 and TRBJ1-2, reads DTGVSQNPRHKITKRGQNVTFRCDPISEHNRLYWYRQTLGQGPEFLTYFQNEAQLEKSRLLSDRFSAERPKGSFSTLEIQRTEQGDSAMYLCASSLGRQPIYGYTFGSGTRLTVV.

The rearrangement joins TRBV7-2 to TRBJ2-7; TRBD2 aligns across 13 bases. The CDR3 is made up of 16 amino acids. Germline values: CDR1 SGHTA, CDR2 FQGNSA. J was trimmed by 4 bases and V by 3 bases; bases with no gene match: 6. As DNA, the CDR3 is TGTGCCAGCAGCTTTGGACTAGCGGGAGTTGGTTACGAGCAGTACTTC. Protein sequence: CASSFGLAGVGYEQYF.

The chain employs TRBV20-1 and TRBJ1-6, with no clear D. CDR3 length: 15 amino acids. The ends were cut back, 0 bases at V and 16 bases at J, with 22 bases in the middle. The germline gives CDR1 DFQATT, CDR2 SNEGSKA (reference sequence). CDR3 loop: CSARDWRRQDVDLHF. For the CDR3, the DNA is TGCAGTGCTAGAGATTGGCGGAGGCAGGATGTTGATCTCCACTTT.

The V gene is TRBV11-2, the J gene TRBJ1-1; D ambiguous. Trimming removed 6 bases from V and 4 bases from J, with 12 bases in between. Per the germline V gene, CDR1 is SGHAT and CDR2 is FQNNGV. The CDR3 totals 13 residues. In DNA form, the CDR3 reads TGTGCCAGCAGTGAGGTTAGTGGCACTGAAGCTTTCTTT. It codes for CASSEVSGTEAFF.